This TCR beta chain was captured in a study of CD8 T cells in ankylosing spondylitis. General study findings and limits: Several highly homologous variants formed a TCR beta motif that appeared characteristic of ankylosing spondylitis blood. A subset of motif variants has previously been described in the synovial fluid and blood of reactive arthritis. Clones linked with disease were CD8+ and fairly uncommon in the peripheral blood. There was reportedly significant enrichment of clones that were disease-linked in matched ankylosing spondylitis synovial fluid.

TCRdb processed the 5' RACE reads anew with MiXCR; each CDR3 protein has one entry. The table shows 500,000 to 650,000 distinct CDR3 sequences, with about 5% occurring only once. This clonotype was recorded a few times. Antigen: not known. Sequences were obtained from blood, either unsorted or a sorted T cell fraction (not recorded which). This TCR came from a male donor with ankylosing spondylitis.

CDR3 region: CASSQPGTGGSYGYTF. CDR3 nucleotides: TGCGCCAGCAGCCAGCCCGGGACAGGGGGCAGCTATGGCTACACCTTC. V gene TRBV4-1 combines with J gene TRBJ1-2; TRBD1 matches 12 bases. Germline CDR1 is MGHRA and CDR2 is YSYEKL. This CDR3 has 16 residues. V lost 3 bases to trimming and J lost 4 bases; unmatched junction nucleotides: 6.